The T cell receptor beta chain described here comes from a study of blood T cell repertoires in COVID-19. Overall study context: Sample material is recorded as cDNA or gDNA derived from T cells, B-cell-depleted T cells, or PBMCs.

CDR3 size: 17 residues. The germline V gene encodes CDR1 KGHDR and CDR2 SFDVKD. V was pared by 6 bases and J by 1 base, with 12 bases of the junction left unmatched. The method was immunoSEQ multiplex PCR; TCRdb's version includes in-frame clones alone and lacks a portion of them. In the table there are 100,000 to 150,000 clones, about four fifths of which are singletons. This clone showed up just a few times. The sequenced sample consisted of peripheral blood. This chain joins TRBV24-1 and TRBJ1-1; TRBD1 matches 8 bases. The receptor was derived from an elderly man with active or convalescent COVID-19. The CDR3 bases are TGTGCCACCAGTCCTCACTTGGACAGGGTGGAGAACACTGAAGCTTTCTTT. It codes for CATSPHLDRVENTEAFF.